The sequence of this T cell receptor beta chain was determined in a study of blood T cell repertoires in COVID-19. Study as a whole: Specimens from acute and convalescent COVID-19 originated in the United States, Italy and Spain. PBMCs, B-cell-depleted T cells, or T cells provided the cDNA or gDNA that made up the material.

Original processing notes: The authors estimated nucleated cell counts from reference gene primer amplification. This table comes from immunoSEQ multiplex PCR, and its TCRdb copy is limited to in-frame clones, with some not included. V, J and clone size derive from that table, while D and trimming were established from the DNA sequence. In the table there are 250,000 to 300,000 clones, 86% of which are singletons. Trimming removed 3 bases at V and 4 bases at J, with 20 bases between. In germline, CDR1 is KGHDR, CDR2 SFDVKD. The CDR3 has 17 amino acids. The genes are TRBV24-1 and TRBJ1-1; TRBD1 is a possible D gene (6 bases). Input material: peripheral blood. This TCR derives from a woman aged 25 to 39 with active or convalescent COVID-19. This CDR3 is CATSDQGRLFGGTEAFF. For the CDR3, the DNA is TGTGCCACCAGTGATCAGGGGCGACTTTTCGGCGGCACTGAAGCTTTCTTT.